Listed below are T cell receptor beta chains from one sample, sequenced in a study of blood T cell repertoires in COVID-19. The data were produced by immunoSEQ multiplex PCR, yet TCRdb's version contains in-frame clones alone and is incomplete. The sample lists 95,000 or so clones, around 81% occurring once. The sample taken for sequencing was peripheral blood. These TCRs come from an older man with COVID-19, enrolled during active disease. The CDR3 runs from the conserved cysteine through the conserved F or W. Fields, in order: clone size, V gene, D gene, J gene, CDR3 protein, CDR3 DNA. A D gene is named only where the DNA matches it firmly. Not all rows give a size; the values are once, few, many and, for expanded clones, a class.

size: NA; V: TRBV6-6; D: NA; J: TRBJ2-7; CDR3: CATIQGYEQYF; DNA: TGTGCCACCATCCAGGGCTACGAGCAGTACTTC
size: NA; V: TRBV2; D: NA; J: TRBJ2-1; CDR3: CASSGVDRAGLAVAGNEQFF; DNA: TGTGCCAGCAGTGGAGTCGACAGGGCTGGACTAGCCGTCGCGGGCAATGAGCAGTTCTTC
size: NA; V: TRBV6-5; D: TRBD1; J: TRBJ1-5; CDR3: CASSYYRGDQPQHF; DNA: TGTGCCAGCAGTTATTACAGGGGAGATCAGCCCCAGCATTTT
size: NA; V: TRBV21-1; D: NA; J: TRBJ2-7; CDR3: CASSKGYSGGGDYEQYF; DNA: TGTGCCAGCAGCAAAGGATATAGCGGAGGGGGGGACTACGAGCAGTACTTC
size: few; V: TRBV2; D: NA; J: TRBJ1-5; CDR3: CASSDPTVSNQPQHF; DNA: TGTGCCAGCAGTGACCCGACAGTTAGCAATCAGCCCCAGCATTTT
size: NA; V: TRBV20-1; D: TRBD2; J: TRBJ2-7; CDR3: CCASGGSGRATGEQYF; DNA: TGCTGTGCTAGTGGGGGTAGCGGGAGGGCAACGGGGGAGCAGTACTTC
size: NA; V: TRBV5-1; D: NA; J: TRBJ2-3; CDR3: CASSLGQGGADTQYF; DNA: TGCGCCAGCAGCTTGGGTCAGGGAGGAGCAGATACGCAGTATTTT
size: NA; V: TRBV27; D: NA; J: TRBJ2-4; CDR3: CASSPDILAKNIQYF; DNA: TGTGCCAGCAGTCCCGACATCCTAGCCAAAAACATTCAGTACTTC
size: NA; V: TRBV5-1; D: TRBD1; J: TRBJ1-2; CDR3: CASSWASGQGSSGYTF; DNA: TGCGCCAGCAGCTGGGCATCGGGACAGGGAAGTAGTGGCTACACCTTC
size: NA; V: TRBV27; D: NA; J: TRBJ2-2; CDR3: CASSPGQNTGELFF; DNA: TGTGCCAGCAGTCCCGGACAGAACACCGGGGAGCTGTTTTTT
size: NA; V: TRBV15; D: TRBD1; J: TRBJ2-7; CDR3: CATSRDLHRGQEQYF; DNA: TGTGCCACCAGCAGAGATCTTCACAGGGGTCAAGAGCAGTACTTC
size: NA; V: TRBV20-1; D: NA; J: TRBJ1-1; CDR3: CSASWRQVTEAFF; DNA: TGCAGTGCTAGTTGGAGACAGGTTACTGAAGCTTTCTTT
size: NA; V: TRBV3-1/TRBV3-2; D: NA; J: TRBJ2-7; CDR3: CASSQESGGKGRLYEQYF; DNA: TGTGCCAGCAGCCAAGAATCGGGGGGCAAGGGCAGGCTATACGAGCAGTACTTC
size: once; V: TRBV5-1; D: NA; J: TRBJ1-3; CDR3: CASSLQTSGNTIYF; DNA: TGCGCCAGCAGCTTACAGACCTCTGGAAACACCATATATTTT
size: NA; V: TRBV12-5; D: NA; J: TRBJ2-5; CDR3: CASGPGSGEETQYF; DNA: TGTGCTAGTGGTCCCGGATCAGGGGAAGAGACCCAGTACTTC
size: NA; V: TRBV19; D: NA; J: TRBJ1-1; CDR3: CASSIVEGMNTEAFF; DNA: TGTGCCAGTAGTATAGTTGAGGGAATGAACACTGAAGCTTTCTTT
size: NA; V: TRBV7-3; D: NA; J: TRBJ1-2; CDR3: CARPQDKKANYGYTF; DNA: TGTGCCAGACCACAGGATAAGAAAGCTAACTATGGCTACACCTTC
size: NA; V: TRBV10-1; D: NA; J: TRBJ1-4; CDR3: CASSDGQDNEKLFF; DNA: TGCGCCAGCAGTGATGGACAAGACAATGAAAAACTGTTTTTT
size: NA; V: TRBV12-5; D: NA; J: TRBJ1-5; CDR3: CASGLVSGAEYQPQHF; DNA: TGTGCTAGTGGTTTGGTATCAGGGGCAGAGTATCAGCCCCAGCATTTT